One and the same sample provided the 20 T cell receptor beta chains below, sequenced in a study of CD8 T cells in Susac syndrome. With random hexamers, reverse transcription was performed on about 0.5 to 1 ug of RNA. TCRdb called the immunoSEQ multiplex PCR reads again in MiXCR, with one record for every CDR3 protein. The sample lists under 200,000 distinct CDR3 sequences; around 94% were seen once. The sample consisted of CD4+ T cells from PBMCs. Receptors were obtained from a human donor with Susac syndrome.

The chain couples TRBV29-1 to TRBJ1-2; D gene ambiguous. Looked up from germline, CDR1 is SQVTM and CDR2 is ANQGSEA. V was cut by 2 bases and J by 8 bases, with 15 bases left in between. The CDR3 loop spans 13 amino acids. The CDR3 protein is CSVESQTAGGYTF. CDR3 sequence (DNA): TGCAGCGTTGAAAGTCAGACCGCGGGGGGCTACACCTTC.

The chain uses TRBV20-1 and TRBJ1-1; D ambiguous. The CDR3 runs 13 residues. Germline CDR1 DFQATT, CDR2 SNEGSKA (reference sequence). CDR3 sequence (DNA): TGCAGACCCTTTGGGCATATGAACACTGAAGCTTTCTTT. Translation gives CRPFGHMNTEAFF.

J is TRBJ2-7 and V is TRBV21-1; the D call in the table, TRBD2, was not verified against the DNA. TRBV21-1 is given as a pseudogene. There are 16 residues in the CDR3. CDR3 in DNA: TGTGCCAGCAGCAAAGTCTTGAGGGAGAGCTCCTACGAGCAGTACTTC. Translating gives CASSKVLRESSYEQYF.

The chain carries TRBV11-2 and TRBJ1-4, with 9 bases aligning to TRBD1. V gave up 1 base and J gave up 5 bases; unmatched junction bases: 5. In germline, CDR1 is SGHAT, CDR2 FQNNGV. The CDR3 consists of 16 residues. The CDR3 spells CASSLVRDRANEKLFF. CDR3 in DNA: TGTGCCAGCAGCTTAGTCCGGGACAGGGCGAATGAAAAACTGTTTTTT.

This chain connects TRBV25-1 to TRBJ1-2; D remains unclear. Germline CDR1 is MGHDK and CDR2 is SYGVNS. The CDR3 length is 12 residues. V lost 6 bases to trimming and J lost 3 bases, with 8 bases between them. As DNA, the CDR3 is TGTGCCAGCAGCGACCCATACTATGGCTACACCTTC. This codes for CASSDPYYGYTF.

V is TRBV7-9 and J is TRBJ1-1, with TRBD1 as a possible D gene (6 bases). Trimming stripped 1 base from V and 1 base from J, with 10 bases between. The CDR3 runs to 15 residues. Germline V gives CDR1 SEHNR, CDR2 FQNEAQ (reference sequence). CDR3 DNA: TGTGCCAGCAGCTTAGACCAGGGGCAGAACACTGAAGCTTTCTTT. As protein: CASSLDQGQNTEAFF.

V gene TRBV20-1 combines with J gene TRBJ2-5; D might be TRBD2 (5 bases). The CDR3 contains 12 residues. The V end lost 7 bases, the J end lost 1 base, and 10 bases lay between the germline ends. From germline, CDR1 is DFQATT and CDR2 SNEGSKA (reference sequence). The CDR3 DNA reads as TGCAGTGTCCGAGCGGTCCAAGAGACCCAGTACTTC. This codes for CSVRAVQETQYF.

This sequence joins TRBV2 and TRBJ2-5; D is undetermined. V was shortened by 6 bases and J by 5 bases, with 4 bases between the two germline ends. The CDR3 spans 10 residues. The V gene's germline CDR1 is SNHLY and CDR2 FYNNEI. The CDR3 loop reads CASRVETQYF. The DNA of the CDR3 is TGTGCCAGCAGGGTGGAGACCCAGTACTTC.

V is TRBV19 and J is TRBJ1-2; D possibly corresponds to TRBD1 (5 bases). The CDR3 consists of 15 residues. Germline-derived CDR1 and CDR2 are LNHDA and SQIVND (reference sequence). The V end was cut by 2 bases, the J end by 6 bases, with 16 bases between. CDR3 DNA sequence: TGTGCCAGTAGTATACCTCGCTTGGGGGGAGATGGCTACACCTTC. This encodes CASSIPRLGGDGYTF.

The chain recombines TRBV12-3 or TRBV12-4 with TRBJ2-5, with D perhaps TRBD1 (6 bases). The CDR3 has 14 amino acids. Trimming cost V 4 bases and J 3 bases, with 12 bases left between them. The CDR3 sequence: CASSSGQKEETQYF. The DNA for the CDR3 is TGTGCCAGCAGTTCTGGACAGAAGGAAGAGACCCAGTACTTC.

This chain uses TRBV6-2 or TRBV6-3 with TRBJ2-5; no reliable D call. CDR3 size: 11 residues. V dropped 5 bases and J dropped 7 bases, with 8 bases sitting between them. From germline, CDR1 is MNHEY and CDR2 SVGEGT. The CDR3 sequence: CASSTPRTQYF. DNA for the CDR3: TGTGCCAGCAGTACCCCGAGGACCCAGTACTTC.

V gene TRBV1 combines with J gene TRBJ2-1; whether TRBD1, the table's D call, matches the DNA was not checked. TRBV1 represents a pseudogene. CDR3 length equals 16 residues. CDR3 residues: CTSSQDPRLVRGEQFF. CDR3 DNA sequence: TGCACCAGCAGCCAAGATCCCAGACTAGTCAGGGGTGAGCAGTTCTTC.

This clonotype was recorded only once. The chain carries TRBV5-1 and TRBJ2-1; D is undetermined. Germline CDR1 SGHRS, CDR2 YFSETQ. This CDR3 contains 17 residues. V was cut by 1 base and J by 9 bases, with 23 bases left in between. This CDR3 is CASSLSGAVTQSGEQFF. For the CDR3, the DNA is TGCGCCAGCAGCTTGTCGGGCGCCGTTACCCAGTCTGGTGAGCAGTTCTTC.

The V gene is TRBV7-2, the J gene TRBJ2-1, with a possible D match to TRBD2 (7 bases). Trimming removed 2 bases from V and 7 bases from J, with 18 bases in between. CDR1 and CDR2 (germline): SGHTA, FQGNSA. The CDR3 consists of 16 residues. The chain's CDR3 is CASSLRGGGSRNEQFF. The CDR3 nucleotides are TGTGCCAGCAGCTTAAGGGGGGGTGGATCTCGGAATGAGCAGTTCTTC.

This chain connects TRBV4-2 to TRBJ2-7, with a possible D match to TRBD2 (6 bases). The CDR3 loop spans 15 amino acids. V shed 2 bases and J shed 0 bases, with 11 bases lying between them. Germline assignment: CDR1 LGHNA and CDR2 YNFKEQ. The CDR3 reads CASSQKAGSSYEQYF. For the CDR3, the DNA is TGTGCCAGCAGCCAAAAAGCGGGCAGCTCCTACGAGCAGTACTTC.

This clonotype appeared once. The genes are TRBV5-4 and TRBJ2-7; no clear D. The germline CDR1 and CDR2 sequences are SGHNT and YYREEE (reference sequence). Deletions cut 3 bases from V and 2 bases from J, with 9 bases between. The CDR3 contains 13 residues. Here the CDR3 reads CASSSRPTYEQYF. CDR3 in DNA: TGTGCCAGCAGCTCCAGACCTACCTACGAGCAGTACTTC. The full variable domain, with the rest looked up from reference TRBV5-4 and TRBJ2-7, is ETGVTQSPTHLIKTRGQQVTLRCSSQSGHNTVSWYQQALGQGPQFIFQYYREEENGRGNFPPRFSGLQFPNYSSELNVNALELDDSALYLCASSSRPTYEQYFGPGTRLTVT.

The chain couples TRBV6-1 to TRBJ2-1; 12 bases align to TRBD1. Germline V CDR1 and CDR2: MNHNS, SASEGT. The ends lost 6 bases at V and 6 bases at J; junction bases unmatched: 9. This CDR3 has 16 residues. CDR3 amino acids: CASRSSRDRGRNEQFF. CDR3 nucleotide sequence: TGTGCCAGCAGGAGCAGCCGGGACAGGGGGCGCAATGAGCAGTTCTTC.

The V call is TRBV19, the J call TRBJ2-3, with D maybe TRBD2 (6 bases). This CDR3 comprises 15 residues. Trimming removed 4 bases from V and 0 bases from J, with 11 bases in between. The germline gives CDR1 LNHDA, CDR2 SQIVND (reference sequence). CDR3 in amino acids: CASSNQRVSTDTQYF. The CDR3 DNA is TGTGCCAGTAGTAACCAGCGGGTCAGCACAGATACGCAGTATTTT.

The V gene is TRBV4-2, the J gene TRBJ1-2; D is undetermined. The V end lost 0 bases, the J end lost 7 bases, and 9 bases lay between the germline ends. The CDR3 has 13 residues. Germline CDR1 and CDR2: LGHNA and YNFKEQ. CDR3 DNA: TGTGCCAGCAGCCAAGAGGAACGGGTTGGCTACACCTTC. Its protein is CASSQEERVGYTF.

This chain uses TRBV9 with TRBJ2-7, with D unresolved. Germline CDR1 SGDLS, CDR2 YYNGEE. V lost 7 bases to trimming and J lost 5 bases, with 22 bases between them. This CDR3 spans 15 amino acids. CDR3 in DNA: TGTGCCAGCTCCCCATCTGACTCCGTCGTCCACGAGCAGTACTTC. The encoded protein is CASSPSDSVVHEQYF.